This TCR beta chain stems from a study of T cells in Graves' hyperthyroidism and ophthalmopathy. When ophthalmopathy did not progress within 18 months, Graves' hyperthyroidism was considered stable. Patients between 18 and 65 years old had hyperthyroidism, newly diagnosed and lasting under 2 months. V lost 4 bases to trimming and J lost 0 bases, with 10 bases between them. Germline V CDR1 and CDR2: SGHRS, YFSETQ. This CDR3 is built from 14 residues. This clonotype turned up a few times. Its target is not known. Authors of the study amplified TCR beta CDR3 regions from RNA transcripts. HTBI primers were the set used in a first-round RT-PCR of the TCR CDR3. TCRdb passed the multiplex PCR reads through MiXCR, listing each CDR3 protein once. The table shows hundreds of thousands of distinct CDR3 sequences, with 38% occurring only once. General study points: Most thyroid clonotypes expanded above 0.001 were also detected in blood.

What was sequenced was blood. The sequence derives from a man between 18 and 29 years old with Graves' hyperthyroidism. This chain joins TRBV5-1 and TRBJ2-5; weak D call: TRBD2 (6 bases). DNA for the CDR3: TGCGCCAGCAGCGAGAGCGGGTACCAAGAGACCCAGTACTTC. This translates into CASSESGYQETQYF.